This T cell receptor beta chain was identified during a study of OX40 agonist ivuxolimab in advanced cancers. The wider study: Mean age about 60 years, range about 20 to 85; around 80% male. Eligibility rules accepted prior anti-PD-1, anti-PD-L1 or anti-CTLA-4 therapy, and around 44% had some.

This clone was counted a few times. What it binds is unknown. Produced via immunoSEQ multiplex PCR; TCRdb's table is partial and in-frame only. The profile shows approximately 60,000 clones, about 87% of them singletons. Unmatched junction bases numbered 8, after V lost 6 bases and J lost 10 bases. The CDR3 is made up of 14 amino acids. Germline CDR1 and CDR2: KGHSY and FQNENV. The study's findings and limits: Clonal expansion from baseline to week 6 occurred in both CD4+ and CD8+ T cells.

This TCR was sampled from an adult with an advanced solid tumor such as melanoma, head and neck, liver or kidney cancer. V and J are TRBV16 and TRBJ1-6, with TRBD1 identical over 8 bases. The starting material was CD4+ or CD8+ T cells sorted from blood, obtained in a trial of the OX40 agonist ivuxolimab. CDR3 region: CASSYDRGYSPLHF. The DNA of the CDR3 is TGTGCCAGCAGTTACGACAGGGGCTACTCACCCCTCCACTTT.